One sample yielded the 24 T cell receptor beta chains listed below, sequenced in a study of tumor-infiltrating lymphocytes in localized non-small cell lung cancer. The data were produced by immunoSEQ multiplex PCR, yet TCRdb's version contains in-frame clones alone and is incomplete. The top ten hold roughly 2% of the sample, which has under 35,000 clones, approximately 85% seen once. The sequenced sample was lung tumor tissue. These receptors were taken from a human donor with non-small cell lung cancer.

The chain joins TRBV2 to TRBJ1-6, with 11 positions matching TRBD1. The V and J ends lost 5 bases and 9 bases, in that order; junction bases with no gene match: 3. CDR1 is SNHLY and CDR2 is FYNNEI in the germline V gene. The CDR3 spans 14 residues. The CDR3 is CASSSGTGGSPLHF. For the CDR3, the DNA is TGTGCCAGCAGTTCCGGGACAGGGGGTTCACCCCTCCACTTT. The variable domain in full, completed from reference TRBV2 and TRBJ1-6, reads EPEVTQTPSHQVTQMGQEVILRCVPISNHLYFYWYRQILGQKVEFLVSFYNNEISEKSEIFDDQFSVERPDGSNFTLKIRSTKLEDSAMYFCASSSGTGGSPLHFGNGTRLTVT.

This chain connects TRBV10-3 to TRBJ2-7; D not certain. The V gene's germline CDR1 is ENHRY and CDR2 SYGVKD. This CDR3 is built from 11 residues. V gave up 10 bases and J gave up 1 base, with 8 bases separating them. CDR3 amino acids: CATEESYEQYF. DNA for the CDR3: TGTGCCACAGAGGAGTCCTACGAGCAGTACTTC.

This chain connects TRBV4-3 to TRBJ1-2; D call uncertain. This CDR3 is 15 amino acids long. Germline CDR1 and CDR2: LGHNA and YSLEER. Trimming removed 1 base from V and 1 base from J, with 10 bases in between. CDR3 coding DNA: TGCGCCAGCAGCCAAGTCAGAAGCAGTAACTATGGCTACACCTTC. Protein product: CASSQVRSSNYGYTF.

This clone was seen only a few times. The chain recombines TRBV4-3 with TRBJ1-2, with TRBD1 matching over 7 bases. The CDR3 runs to 16 residues. Germline V lookup: CDR1 LGHNA, CDR2 YSLEER. V shed 0 bases and J 4 bases; nucleotides not matched to a gene: 8. The CDR3 sequence: CASSQDWPGQPYGYTF. CDR3 sequence (DNA): TGCGCCAGCAGCCAAGATTGGCCGGGACAGCCCTATGGCTACACCTTC.

The CDR3 sequence: CASRIDQYNEQFF. The CDR3 coding sequence is TGTGCCAGCAGAATAGACCAATACAATGAGCAGTTCTTC. The chain combines TRBV2 with TRBJ2-1; D call uncertain. CDR1 and CDR2 (germline): SNHLY, FYNNEI. Trimming removed 6 bases from V and 4 bases from J, with 10 bases in between. The CDR3 extends over 13 amino acids.

This sequence joins TRBV30 and TRBJ1-4, with D unclear. Germline assignment: CDR1 GTSNPN and CDR2 SVGIG (reference sequence). The CDR3 covers 13 residues. Trimming removed 2 bases at V and 5 bases at J, with 9 bases between. The CDR3 loop reads CAWSRQVNEKLFF. CDR3 sequence (DNA): TGTGCCTGGAGTCGCCAGGTGAATGAAAAACTGTTTTTT.

The chain employs TRBV18 and TRBJ2-1; 8 bases are a match to TRBD2. The J segment lost 5 bases and the V segment lost 3 bases, leaving 3 bases of the junction unmatched. The germline CDR1 and CDR2 sequences are KGHSH and LQKENI. This CDR3 region has 14 residues. CDR3 sequence reads: CASSPTAGDNEQFF. In nucleotides, the CDR3 is TGTGCCAGCTCACCGACAGCGGGGGACAATGAGCAGTTCTTC.

This clone was recorded only once. The rearrangement joins TRBV4-2 to TRBJ1-1; D remains ambiguous. This CDR3 comprises 14 residues. The V gene lost 0 bases and the J gene lost 1 base, with 6 bases spanning the gap. The germline V gene has CDR1 LGHNA and CDR2 YNFKEQ. The CDR3 reads CASSQDYQNTEAFF. As DNA, the CDR3 is TGTGCCAGCAGCCAAGATTACCAGAACACTGAAGCTTTCTTT.

The chain is built from TRBV27 and TRBJ2-1; TRBD2 might be the D (7 bases). The CDR3 length is 16 residues. Deletions cut 2 bases from V and 6 bases from J, with 17 bases between. Germline V gene lookup returns CDR1 MNHEY and CDR2 SMNVEV (reference sequence). Written as DNA, the CDR3 is TGTGCCAGCAGTTTAAGGTGGGGGGGGCTTTCCAATGAGCAGTTCTTC. Amino acid sequence: CASSLRWGGLSNEQFF.

V gene TRBV9 combines with J gene TRBJ2-3, with 10 nucleotides matching TRBD2. The CDR3 length is 22 residues. The germline V gene has CDR1 SGDLS and CDR2 YYNGEE. The trim removed 0 bases at V and 1 base at J, leaving 20 bases unmatched. In nucleotides, the CDR3 is TGTGCCAGCAGCGTAGCTCTTCGGGGTAGCGGGGGGCCGGGGTTAGGCACAGATACGCAGTATTTT. Protein: CASSVALRGSGGPGLGTDTQYF.

CDR3 in amino acids: CASSLPGERQPQHF. Here the CDR3 DNA reads TGTGCCAGCAGCTTACCTGGGGAGAGGCAGCCCCAGCATTTT. This chain links TRBV7-9 with TRBJ1-5; D call uncertain. The germline gives CDR1 SEHNR, CDR2 FQNEAQ (reference sequence). The CDR3 is 14 residues long. Trimming shortened V by 2 bases and J by 7 bases, and 12 bases separated the two germline ends. Based on the CDR3 plus reference TRBV7-9 and TRBJ1-5, the full variable domain is DTGVSQNPRHKITKRGQNVTFRCDPISEHNRLYWYRQTLGQGPEFLTYFQNEAQLEKSRLLSDRFSAERPKGSFSTLEIQRTEQGDSAMYLCASSLPGERQPQHFGDGTRLSIL.

The J gene is TRBJ1-3, the V gene TRBV9; D unclear. Germline V CDR1 and CDR2: SGDLS, YYNGEE. V gave up 0 bases and J gave up 3 bases, with 10 bases separating them. The CDR3 totals 15 residues. The CDR3 protein is CASSVVAGFGNTIYF. The DNA for the CDR3 is TGTGCCAGCAGCGTAGTGGCTGGGTTTGGAAACACCATATATTTT.

This chain joins TRBV10-3 and TRBJ2-7; D is unresolved. Germline V gives CDR1 ENHRY, CDR2 SYGVKD. Trimming removed 4 bases at V and 2 bases at J, with 6 bases between. The CDR3 length is 12 residues. CDR3 sequence reads: CAISVGAYEQYF. CDR3 sequence (DNA): TGTGCCATCAGTGTCGGAGCCTACGAGCAGTACTTC.

V is TRBV10-2 and J is TRBJ1-2, with 8 bases lining up with TRBD1. CDR3 length: 15 amino acids. Per germline, CDR1 WSHSY and CDR2 SAAADI. Trimming at V came to 7 bases and at J to 0 bases, leaving 7 bases not matched to a gene. Here the CDR3 DNA reads TGCGCCAGCACACCGGGACAGGCGGCTAACTATGGCTACACCTTC. Protein sequence: CASTPGQAANYGYTF.

J is TRBJ2-2 and V is TRBV5-4; TRBD2 agrees at 13 bases. Germline V gene sequence: CDR1 SGHNT, CDR2 YYREEE (reference sequence). The ends lost 5 bases at V and 1 base at J; junction bases unmatched: 2. CDR3 size: 16 residues. CDR3 bases: TGTGCCAGCAGGGGGACTAGCGGGATGAACACCGGGGAGCTGTTTTTT. Its protein is CASRGTSGMNTGELFF.

The DNA for the CDR3 is TGTGCCAGCAGCTTGGCCGGGGGGCTTAATTCACCCCTCCACTTT. Protein sequence: CASSLAGGLNSPLHF. The chain has TRBV5-4 and TRBJ1-6; possibly TRBD1 for D (6 bases). Deletions cut 0 bases from V and 6 bases from J, with 10 bases between. CDR1 is SGHNT and CDR2 is YYREEE in the germline V gene (reference sequence). The CDR3 runs 15 residues.

The V and J genes are TRBV27 and TRBJ2-7, with TRBD1 matching over 8 bases. The CDR3 is 14 amino acids. Per the germline V gene, CDR1 is MNHEY and CDR2 is SMNVEV (reference sequence). Losses at the gene ends were 5 bases for V and 5 bases for J; bases not matched to a gene: 8. CDR3 nucleotides: TGTGCCAGCAGTCCACGGACAGGGCTCCACGAGCAGTACTTC. It yields the protein CASSPRTGLHEQYF.

The chain carries TRBV28 and TRBJ1-6; D not certain. The CDR3 has 13 residues. Germline CDR1 reads MDHEN; CDR2 reads SYDVKM. V lost 4 bases, J lost 7 bases, and 8 bases lay in between. DNA of the CDR3: TGTGCCAGCAGTTCAATGGTGAATTCACCCCTCCACTTT. This translates into CASSSMVNSPLHF.

This sequence joins TRBV6-5 and TRBJ1-3, with D unresolved. Trimming pared 1 base from V and 8 bases from J, leaving 15 bases between. This CDR3 has 15 residues. Germline CDR1 MNHEY, CDR2 SVGAGI. The CDR3 DNA reads as TGTGCCAGCAGTTACTTGGACGGCCGAGGCCACACCATATATTTT. Translated, it gives CASSYLDGRGHTIYF.

V and J are TRBV5-3 and TRBJ2-4, with D tentatively TRBD1 (5 bases). TRBV5-3 is noted as an ORF with a role that remains uncertain. The V end lost 0 bases, the J end lost 1 base, and 11 bases lay between the germline ends. The CDR3 is made up of 16 amino acids. This CDR3 reads CARSLDRPTAKNIQYF. The CDR3 DNA follows: TGTGCCAGAAGCTTGGACAGGCCTACGGCCAAAAACATTCAGTACTTC.

The chain carries TRBV6-5 and TRBJ1-2; TRBD1 is a possible D gene (6 bases). Germline loops: CDR1 MNHEY, CDR2 SVGAGI. The CDR3 is made up of 14 amino acids. The V end was cut by 6 bases, the J end by 2 bases, with 13 bases between. The CDR3 region has the DNA TGTGCCAGCAGCCGACTAACAGGGAACTATGGCTACACCTTC. This gives the protein CASSRLTGNYGYTF.

The chain carries TRBV11-2 and TRBJ2-6, with D uncertain. V shed 5 bases and J shed 0 bases, with 17 bases lying between them. Germline-derived CDR1 and CDR2 are SGHAT and FQNNGV. This CDR3 comprises 18 residues. The CDR3 DNA sequence: TGTGCCAGCAGCATAAGGCGGACGGATAGCTCTGGGGCCAACGTCCTGACTTTC. This sequence encodes CASSIRRTDSSGANVLTF.

The V call is TRBV5-4, the J call TRBJ2-3; TRBD2 might be the D (7 bases). CDR1 is SGHNT and CDR2 is YYREEE in the germline V gene (reference sequence). CDR3 length: 15 residues. V was shortened by 0 bases and J by 5 bases, with 13 bases between the two germline ends. Written as DNA, the CDR3 is TGTGCCAGCAGCTTGGTCGGCGGGGGACAAGATACGCAGTATTTT. Translation gives CASSLVGGGQDTQYF.

V gene TRBV9 combines with J gene TRBJ2-7; perhaps TRBD1 as D (6 bases). This CDR3 contains 14 residues. Germline CDR1 reads SGDLS; CDR2 reads YYNGEE. Trimming left V 3 bases short and J 2 bases short, with 12 bases between. CDR3 bases: TGTGCCAGCAGCGCCAACAGGGTTCCCTACGAGCAGTACTTC. It encodes CASSANRVPYEQYF.